One and the same sample provided the 23 T cell receptor beta chains below, sequenced in a study of cytomegalovirus exposure and HLA in healthy donors. Sequencing was performed with immunoSEQ multiplex PCR; in TCRdb, only in-frame clones are kept and a portion is missing. The sample lists some 110,000 clones, 88% occurring once. Sample: PBMCs. The receptors shown here come from a woman between 18 and 29 years old in good health and CMV-seropositive.

This clone appeared a single time. The gene calls are TRBV29-1 and TRBJ2-2; the match to TRBD1 covers 7 bases. The CDR3 consists of 14 residues. The germline gives CDR1 SQVTM, CDR2 ANQGSEA. V lost 7 bases and J lost 8; bases outside the gene matches: 13. The CDR3 sequence is CSAGAQGDRGELFF. CDR3 DNA: TGCAGCGCCGGCGCTCAGGGGGACCGGGGGGAGCTGTTTTTT.

V usage is TRBV4-1 and J usage is TRBJ2-5, with 14 bases matching TRBD2. Germline V gene data show CDR1 as MGHRA and CDR2 as YSYEKL. This CDR3 is 16 amino acids long. After removal of 4 bases from V and 4 bases from J, the junction contained 5 bases not matched to a gene. CDR3 sequence (DNA): TGCGCCAGCAGCCGACTAGCGGGGGGGCGGGGAGAGACCCAGTACTTC. It codes for CASSRLAGGRGETQYF.

The chain carries TRBV9 and TRBJ2-3; D might be TRBD1 (5 bases). This CDR3 is 15 amino acids long. Germline V CDR1 and CDR2: SGDLS, YYNGEE. With 6 bases removed from V and 0 bases from J, the gap between germline ends came to 14 bases. The CDR3 spells CASTLEGESTDTQYF. The CDR3 DNA sequence: TGTGCCAGCACCCTGGAAGGGGAAAGCACAGATACGCAGTATTTT.

This clone was seen only once. The genes are TRBV4-1 and TRBJ2-3, with a weak D call TRBD2 (5 bases). The CDR3 runs to 16 residues. The germline gives CDR1 MGHRA, CDR2 YSYEKL. The V end was cut by 3 bases, the J end by 2 bases, with 15 bases between. The CDR3 is CASSQDGLPLTDTQYF. For the CDR3, the DNA is TGCGCCAGCAGCCAGGACGGACTCCCACTCACAGATACGCAGTATTTT.

The chain is built from TRBV28 and TRBJ1-5, with a possible D match to TRBD1 (6 bases). The CDR3 runs to 14 residues. Germline V CDR1 and CDR2: MDHEN, SYDVKM. V dropped 8 bases and J dropped 0 bases, with 11 bases sitting between them. As DNA, the CDR3 is TGTGCCAGCCGACGGACAGATAGCAATCAGCCCCAGCATTTT. Protein: CASRRTDSNQPQHF.

The rearrangement uses TRBV4-3 and TRBJ1-2, with D maybe TRBD1 (6 bases). The CDR3 is made up of 15 amino acids. The germline gives CDR1 LGHNA, CDR2 YSLEER. V lost 0 bases and J lost 4, with 12 bases in between. The CDR3 region has the DNA TGCGCCAGCAGCCAAGATCTGGGCAGGGGCTATGGCTACACCTTC. Residues: CASSQDLGRGYGYTF.

The chain is built from TRBV15 and TRBJ1-4; 8 nucleotides agree with TRBD1. Trimming cost V 1 base and J 8 bases; bases outside gene matches: 12. The CDR3 length is 17 residues. Looked up from germline, CDR1 is LNHNV and CDR2 is YYDKDF (reference sequence). The DNA for the CDR3 is TGTGCCACCAGCAGAGTACCAGGGGGCGCCGGCGGGGAAAAACTGTTTTTT. This codes for CATSRVPGGAGGEKLFF.

CDR3 amino acids: CASLPNTGSYEQYV. The DNA for the CDR3 is TGTGCCTCCCTGCCGAATACAGGATCCTACGAGCAGTACGTC. The rearrangement links TRBV30 to TRBJ2-7, with a tentative D call TRBD1 (5 bases). The CDR3 sequence is 14 residues long. The V and J ends lost 7 bases and 1 base respectively, with 17 bases between them. Germline CDR1 GTSNPN, CDR2 SVGIG (reference sequence).

This chain uses TRBV6-1 with TRBJ2-5, with a possible D match to TRBD1 (6 bases). This CDR3 spans 14 amino acids. Trimming pared 7 bases from V and 4 bases from J, leaving 16 bases between. CDR1 is MNHNS, CDR2 SASEGT, per germline. The CDR3 reads CASTHRVLGETQYF. The CDR3 coding sequence is TGTGCCAGCACCCACAGGGTGCTGGGAGAGACCCAGTACTTC.

The chain is built from TRBV9 and TRBJ1-2, with 12 bases that match TRBD1. Per germline, CDR1 SGDLS and CDR2 YYNGEE. The trim removed 0 bases at V and 8 bases at J, leaving 14 bases unmatched. The CDR3 loop spans 18 amino acids. In nucleotides, the CDR3 is TGTGCCAGCAGCGTAGGCCCGCAGAGAGGGACAGGGGGCGAAGGCTACACCTTC. Amino acid sequence: CASSVGPQRGTGGEGYTF.

The V gene is TRBV28, the J gene TRBJ2-1; the match to TRBD2 covers 9 bases. V lost 9 bases to trimming and J lost 2 bases; unmatched junction nucleotides: 5. The CDR3 contains 14 residues. The germline gives CDR1 MDHEN, CDR2 SYDVKM. The CDR3 DNA is TGTGCCAGTGCCCTAGCGGGAACCTACAATGAGCAGTTCTTC. This codes for CASALAGTYNEQFF.

The V gene is TRBV27, the J gene TRBJ1-6; TRBD1 matches 7 bases. Germline values: CDR1 MNHEY, CDR2 SMNVEV (reference sequence). V shed 5 bases, J shed 7 bases, and the junction held 5 bases outside the gene matches. This CDR3 region has 14 residues. The CDR3 sequence is CASSLQGSNSPLHF. The CDR3 region has the DNA TGTGCCAGCAGTCTACAGGGGAGCAATTCACCCCTCCACTTT.

This rearrangement joins TRBV10-3 to TRBJ1-1; the D is unclear. The CDR3 sequence is 16 residues long. Trimming took 4 bases from V and 4 from J, leaving 19 bases between them. Germline assignment: CDR1 ENHRY and CDR2 SYGVKD. This CDR3 reads CAISGLHEAASTEAFF. The CDR3 DNA is TGTGCCATCAGTGGCCTCCACGAGGCGGCAAGCACTGAAGCTTTCTTT.

The chain is built from TRBV28 and TRBJ2-6; D not certain. This CDR3 has 13 amino acids. The germline V gene has CDR1 MDHEN and CDR2 SYDVKM. V dropped 8 bases and J dropped 0 bases, with 5 bases sitting between them. The CDR3 DNA is TGTGCCAGCTACAGCTCTGGGGCCAACGTCCTGACTTTC. It specifies CASYSSGANVLTF.

This chain links TRBV10-2 with TRBJ1-5; D ambiguous. The CDR3 loop spans 13 amino acids. In germline, CDR1 is WSHSY, CDR2 SAAADI. The germline V and J ends were trimmed by 5 bases and 5 bases, with 10 bases remaining between them. Written as DNA, the CDR3 is TGCGCCAGCAGTTTACCAGGATATCAGCCCCAGCATTTT. Protein sequence: CASSLPGYQPQHF.

This clone was observed once. V gene TRBV5-1 combines with J gene TRBJ1-6; no definite D call. The germline CDR1 and CDR2 sequences are SGHRS and YFSETQ. The V and J ends lost 0 bases and 6 bases respectively, with 10 bases between them. This CDR3 contains 15 residues. CDR3 nucleotides: TGCGCCAGCAGCTTGGCCGGGGAACGTAATTCACCCCTCCACTTT. Translation: CASSLAGERNSPLHF.

The chain couples TRBV27 to TRBJ1-6, with D perhaps matching TRBD1 (6 bases). Germline-derived CDR1 and CDR2 are MNHEY and SMNVEV (reference sequence). V lost 6 bases and J lost 7, with 22 bases in between. The CDR3 has 17 residues. The CDR3 spells CASRSLKGGTKNSPLHF. For the CDR3, the DNA is TGTGCCAGCAGGAGTCTAAAGGGGGGGACCAAAAATTCACCCCTCCACTTT.

The V and J genes are TRBV29-1 and TRBJ1-1; a possible D gene is TRBD1 (5 bases). V lost 3 bases and J 5 bases, leaving 16 bases between the germline ends. Germline CDR1 and CDR2: SQVTM and ANQGSEA. The CDR3 consists of 14 residues. This chain's CDR3 is CSVDRAGGGTEAFF. The CDR3 nucleotides read TGCAGCGTTGATCGAGCGGGGGGTGGTACTGAAGCTTTCTTT.

The rearrangement uses TRBV6-1 and TRBJ1-5; perhaps TRBD1 as D (5 bases). Germline V gene lookup returns CDR1 MNHNS and CDR2 SASEGT. This CDR3 region has 15 residues. Trimming took off 2 bases at V and 0 bases at J, with 8 bases between the two ends. The CDR3 nucleotides read TGTGCCAGCAGTGAAATAGGGGCTAGCAATCAGCCCCAGCATTTT. It translates to CASSEIGASNQPQHF.

The chain is built from TRBV27 and TRBJ2-1; D might be TRBD1 (5 bases). Per the germline V gene, CDR1 is MNHEY and CDR2 is SMNVEV (reference sequence). The length of the CDR3 is 14 residues. Deletions cut 2 bases from V and 15 bases from J, with 20 bases between. The CDR3 loop is CASSLSSGRTGSFF. The CDR3 DNA sequence: TGTGCCAGCAGTTTAAGCTCAGGGCGGACGGGTTCGTTCTTC.

The J gene is TRBJ1-4, the V gene TRBV12-2; TRBD1 is the table's D call, not checked against the DNA. TRBV12-2 is deemed a pseudogene. The CDR3 extends over 14 amino acids. The CDR3 spells CASRLEQGSEKLFF. CDR3 coding DNA: TGTGCAAGTCGCTTAGAGCAGGGAAGCGAAAAACTGTTTTTT.

The chain employs TRBV6-5 and TRBJ1-6, with 7 bases that match TRBD1. With 0 bases clipped from V and 7 bases from J, the junction kept 6 bases outside the gene matches. The germline gives CDR1 MNHEY, CDR2 SVGAGI. The CDR3 covers 16 residues. The chain's CDR3 is CASSYSRDSGNSPLHF. CDR3 DNA sequence: TGTGCCAGCAGTTACTCTCGGGACAGTGGGAATTCACCCCTCCACTTT.

The chain uses TRBV6-4 and TRBJ2-2, with a weak D call TRBD1 (6 bases). V was trimmed by 6 bases and J by 2 bases, leaving 13 bases between them. Germline assignment: CDR1 MRHNA and CDR2 SNTAGT. This CDR3 is built from 15 residues. CDR3 amino acids: CASSLQQGNTGELFF. In DNA, the CDR3 is TGTGCCAGCAGCCTCCAACAGGGTAACACCGGGGAGCTGTTTTTT.